These 27 T cell receptor beta chains were all obtained from the same sample, sequenced in a study of early T cells in non-severe SARS-CoV-2 infection. TCRdb reprocessed the 5' RACE reads with MiXCR, giving one entry per CDR3 protein. The data hold approximately 62,000 distinct CDR3 sequences, with 12% observed a single time. The sample comprised whole blood. The source is an adult who was a healthcare worker with PCR-confirmed SARS-CoV-2 infection or an uninfected control (not recorded which).

This clonotype was seen repeatedly, ten times or more. This chain connects TRBV6-1 to TRBJ1-5; possible D gene TRBD1, 5 bases. V was pared by 2 bases and J by 6 bases, with 11 bases between. This CDR3 is built from 14 residues. Germline CDR1 and CDR2: MNHNS and SASEGT. The CDR3 nucleotides are TGTGCCAGCAGTGAATCGGTGGGGACTCAGCCCCAGCATTTT. As protein: CASSESVGTQPQHF.

V usage is TRBV29-1 and J usage is TRBJ1-4; D uncertain. This CDR3 comprises 13 residues. CDR1 SQVTM and CDR2 ANQGSEA come from the germline V gene. The germline V and J ends were trimmed by 2 bases and 1 base, with 5 bases remaining between them. CDR3 in DNA: TGCAGCGTTGAAATGGAAACTAATGAAAAACTGTTTTTT. It codes for CSVEMETNEKLFF.

The sample holds many counts of this clonotype. The chain has TRBV29-1 and TRBJ1-1, with D perhaps matching TRBD1 (6 bases). V dropped 6 bases and J dropped 6 bases, with 14 bases sitting between them. The CDR3 runs 12 residues. Germline V lookup: CDR1 SQVTM, CDR2 ANQGSEA. CDR3 DNA sequence: TGCAGCGTGGCTATGACAGGAGCTGAAGCTTTCTTT. The encoded protein is CSVAMTGAEAFF.

V is TRBV6-2 or TRBV6-3 and J is TRBJ2-1, with a tentative D call TRBD1 (6 bases). There are 13 residues in the CDR3. The V end was cut by 10 bases, the J end by 4 bases, with 14 bases between. Germline V gene data show CDR1 as MNHEY and CDR2 as SVGEGT. The CDR3 sequence: CATQRQVYNEQFF. The CDR3 DNA follows: TGTGCCACACAAAGACAGGTATACAATGAGCAGTTCTTC.

The table lists this clonotype with many counts. V is TRBV12-3 or TRBV12-4 and J is TRBJ1-1; tentatively, D is TRBD1 (5 bases). CDR3 size: 11 residues. With 2 bases removed from V and 8 bases from J, the gap between germline ends came to 6 bases. CDR3 coding DNA: TGTGCCAGCAGTTTAAGGGACGAAGCTTTCTTT. Its translation: CASSLRDEAFF.

As DNA, the CDR3 is TGTGCCAGCAGTTCGGACAGGGGGTTCTACAATGAGCAGTTCTTC. Encoded protein: CASSSDRGFYNEQFF. This rearrangement joins TRBV12-3 or TRBV12-4 to TRBJ2-1, with 10 positions matching TRBD1. This CDR3 is 15 amino acids long. With 4 bases clipped from V and 3 bases from J, the junction kept 3 bases outside the gene matches.

This clonotype was counted only a few times. The V call is TRBV6-5, the J call TRBJ2-1; D perhaps matches TRBD2 (6 bases). CDR1 is MNHEY, CDR2 SVGAGI, per germline. Trimming shortened V by 2 bases and J by 9 bases, and 11 bases separated the two germline ends. CDR3 length equals 13 residues. For the CDR3, the DNA is TGTGCCAGCAGTTACGCTGGGAGGAGTGAGCAGTTCTTC. It codes for CASSYAGRSEQFF.

This clonotype has more than one count but fewer than ten. The V gene is TRBV29-1, the J gene TRBJ1-5; no clear D. This CDR3 is built from 15 residues. Germline CDR1 and CDR2: SQVTM and ANQGSEA. The ends were cut back, 1 base at V and 2 bases at J, with 12 bases in the middle. Here the CDR3 DNA reads TGCAGCGTTGAAGTTAGTGGTTCTGGCAATCAGCCCCAGCATTTT. Translated, it gives CSVEVSGSGNQPQHF.

The chain has TRBV12-3 or TRBV12-4 and TRBJ1-1; D gene ambiguous. V gave up 6 bases and J gave up 0 bases, with 11 bases separating them. The CDR3 has 14 amino acids. The CDR3 DNA reads TGTGCCAGCAGCGCGCGGAATTTGAACACTGAAGCTTTCTTT. Translating it yields CASSARNLNTEAFF.

This clonotype has ten or more counts. This chain uses TRBV4-1 with TRBJ2-1, with TRBD2 matching over 10 bases. The CDR3 is made up of 19 amino acids. The V gene's germline CDR1 is MGHRA and CDR2 YSYEKL. With V trimmed by 3 bases and J by 9 bases, 20 bases remained unmatched. CDR3 bases: TGCGCCAGCAGCCACGCTTACTTAAAAAGCGGGAGGGCTATGATTGAGCAGTTCTTC. This encodes CASSHAYLKSGRAMIEQFF.

Many counts were recorded for this clonotype. V usage is TRBV9 and J usage is TRBJ2-5; maybe TRBD1 (5 bases). This CDR3 is 15 amino acids long. Germline-derived CDR1 and CDR2 are SGDLS and YYNGEE. V was cut by 0 bases and J by 6 bases, with 15 bases left in between. The CDR3 DNA sequence: TGTGCCAGCAGCGTAGAAGGGGTTTTTGGGCAGACCCAGTACTTC. Protein: CASSVEGVFGQTQYF.

This chain joins TRBV20-1 and TRBJ1-5; no reliable D call. Germline V gives CDR1 DFQATT, CDR2 SNEGSKA (reference sequence). This CDR3 is 12 amino acids long. The V gene lost 0 bases and the J gene lost 7 bases, with 7 bases spanning the gap. CDR3 loop: CSARDSQQPQHF. DNA of the CDR3: TGCAGTGCTAGAGATAGCCAGCAGCCCCAGCATTTT.

The rearrangement joins TRBV7-2 to TRBJ2-1, with 7 positions matching TRBD1. In germline, CDR1 is SGHTA, CDR2 FQGNSA. The trim removed 1 base at V and 9 bases at J, leaving 9 bases unmatched. This CDR3 has 15 amino acids. The CDR3 spells CASSLVGTGQIEQFF. The CDR3, as DNA: TGTGCCAGCAGCTTAGTCGGTACGGGACAGATTGAGCAGTTCTTC.

Ten or more counts support this clonotype. The rearrangement uses TRBV5-1 and TRBJ1-1, with TRBD1 as a possible D gene (5 bases). Trimming shortened V by 4 bases and J by 7 bases, and 14 bases separated the two germline ends. The CDR3 runs 13 residues. CDR1 is SGHRS and CDR2 is YFSETQ in the germline V gene. CDR3 sequence (DNA): TGCGCCAGCAGCCCCCCGGGACTCCGTGAAGCTTTCTTT. It encodes CASSPPGLREAFF.

This clonotype has only a few counts. The chain has TRBV2 and TRBJ2-7; D ambiguous. CDR1 is SNHLY, CDR2 FYNNEI, per germline. The CDR3 has 12 amino acids. The V gene lost 5 bases and the J gene lost 3 bases, with 8 bases spanning the gap. The CDR3 DNA reads as TGTGCCAGCAGTCCTGGTGACTACGAGCAGTACTTC. Encoded protein: CASSPGDYEQYF.

As for this clonotype: The final CDR3 position lacks the conserved phenylalanine or tryptophan, pointing to a likely read error. The chain has TRBV5-5 and TRBJ1-5; no clear D. The V end was cut by 6 bases, the J end by 3 bases, with 13 bases between. CDR1 is SGHKS and CDR2 is YYEKEE in the germline V gene (reference sequence). The length of the CDR3 is 14 residues. CDR3 sequence: CASTLSGFNQPQHL. In DNA, the CDR3 is TGTGCCAGCACCCTGTCGGGGTTCAATCAGCCCCAGCATCTT.

This clonotype appeared many times. The chain carries TRBV7-9 and TRBJ2-3; the D gene is possibly TRBD2 (6 bases). CDR1 is SEHNR and CDR2 is FQNEAQ in the germline V gene (reference sequence). The CDR3 runs to 16 residues. The V gene lost 4 bases and the J gene lost 0 bases, with 14 bases spanning the gap. The CDR3 spells CASSSSGYRSTDTQYF. In DNA, the CDR3 is TGTGCCAGCAGCTCGAGCGGGTATCGGAGCACAGATACGCAGTATTTT. The variable domain in full, with the rest retrieved from reference TRBV7-9 and TRBJ2-3, is DTGVSQNPRHKITKRGQNVTFRCDPISEHNRLYWYRQTLGQGPEFLTYFQNEAQLEKSRLLSDRFSAERPKGSFSTLEIQRTEQGDSAMYLCASSSSGYRSTDTQYFGPGTRLTVL.

J is TRBJ2-5 and V is TRBV11-2; D is possibly TRBD2 (6 bases). The V end was cut by 5 bases, the J end by 1 base, with 8 bases between. There are 13 residues in the CDR3. Germline values: CDR1 SGHAT, CDR2 FQNNGV. The CDR3 loop reads CASSGGFQETQYF. CDR3 nucleotides: TGTGCCAGCAGCGGAGGGTTCCAAGAGACCCAGTACTTC.

There are many counts of this clonotype. The chain uses TRBV6-1 and TRBJ2-5; D call uncertain. Trimming removed 2 bases from V and 1 base from J, with 5 bases in between. The CDR3 covers 13 residues. Looked up from germline, CDR1 is MNHNS and CDR2 is SASEGT. The CDR3 DNA sequence: TGTGCCAGCAGTGAAATCCCCCAAGAGACCCAGTACTTC. It yields the protein CASSEIPQETQYF.

The chain joins TRBV11-2 to TRBJ2-5, with 10 positions matching TRBD1. V gave up 5 bases and J gave up 1 base; unmatched junction bases: 7. The CDR3 extends over 16 amino acids. Germline CDR1 is SGHAT and CDR2 is FQNNGV. As DNA, the CDR3 is TGTGCCAGCAGCAAGACAGGGGGCGGACTCCAAGAGACCCAGTACTTC. It codes for CASSKTGGGLQETQYF.

In this sample, this clonotype turned up many times. This chain joins TRBV6-1 and TRBJ2-1; tentatively, D is TRBD2 (5 bases). Germline CDR1 MNHNS, CDR2 SASEGT. The CDR3 totals 15 residues. The V end lost 6 bases, the J end lost 0 bases, and 12 bases lay between the germline ends. CDR3 region: CASSGSVDSYNEQFF. In DNA form, the CDR3 reads TGTGCCAGCAGCGGTAGCGTAGACTCCTACAATGAGCAGTTCTTC.

This clonotype was picked up a small number of times. The V gene is TRBV7-2, the J gene TRBJ1-3; 7 positions match TRBD1. J was trimmed by 0 bases and V by 6 bases; bases with no gene match: 2. This CDR3 is 14 amino acids long. CDR1 is SGHTA, CDR2 FQGNSA, per germline. In DNA form, the CDR3 reads TGTGCCAGCAGGGCAGGGGGCTCTGGAAACACCATATATTTT. This codes for CASRAGGSGNTIYF.

This rearrangement joins TRBV15 to TRBJ2-3; D tentatively fits TRBD1 or TRBD2 (5 bases each). Between the trimmed V and J ends, which lost 2 bases and 5 bases, there was a span of 11 bases. The CDR3 loop spans 14 amino acids. Germline loops: CDR1 LNHNV, CDR2 YYDKDF (reference sequence). The CDR3 reads CATSRPGDEDTQYF. The CDR3 DNA reads TGTGCCACCAGCAGACCTGGGGACGAAGATACGCAGTATTTT.

In its sample, this clonotype was seen a few times. V and J are TRBV5-4 and TRBJ2-1; 12 bases are shared with TRBD2. This CDR3 has 16 amino acids. Germline values: CDR1 SGHNT, CDR2 YYREEE (reference sequence). The V and J ends lost 2 bases and 6 bases, in that order; junction bases with no gene match: 6. In DNA, the CDR3 is TGTGCCAGCAGCTTAGCCGGGACTAGCGGGTCCAATGAGCAGTTCTTC. It encodes CASSLAGTSGSNEQFF.

The chain uses TRBV29-1 and TRBJ2-7, with 9 bases aligning to TRBD2. This CDR3 is 14 amino acids long. CDR1 is SQVTM and CDR2 is ANQGSEA in the germline V gene. V shed 4 bases, J shed 1 base, and the junction held 5 bases outside the gene matches. CDR3 nucleotide sequence: TGCAGCGTTGGATTCGCGGGAGGGTCCTACGAGCAGTACTTC. Residues: CSVGFAGGSYEQYF.

This clonotype was detected many times. This chain's CDR3 is CASSRERNQPQHF. DNA for the CDR3: TGTGCCAGTAGTAGAGAGAGGAATCAGCCCCAGCATTTT. The chain combines TRBV19 with TRBJ1-5; D is unresolved. Germline loops: CDR1 LNHDA, CDR2 SQIVND (reference sequence). Trimming removed 4 bases at V and 4 bases at J, with 8 bases between. This CDR3 has 13 residues.

The rearrangement uses TRBV20-1 and TRBJ2-1; tentative D call: TRBD2 (5 bases). CDR3 length equals 15 residues. Per the germline V gene, CDR1 is DFQATT and CDR2 is SNEGSKA (reference sequence). V lost 0 bases, J lost 4 bases, and 13 bases lay in between. CDR3 in DNA: TGCAGTGCTAGAGATCTCTTCGGGGATTACAATGAGCAGTTCTTC. It is translated as CSARDLFGDYNEQFF.